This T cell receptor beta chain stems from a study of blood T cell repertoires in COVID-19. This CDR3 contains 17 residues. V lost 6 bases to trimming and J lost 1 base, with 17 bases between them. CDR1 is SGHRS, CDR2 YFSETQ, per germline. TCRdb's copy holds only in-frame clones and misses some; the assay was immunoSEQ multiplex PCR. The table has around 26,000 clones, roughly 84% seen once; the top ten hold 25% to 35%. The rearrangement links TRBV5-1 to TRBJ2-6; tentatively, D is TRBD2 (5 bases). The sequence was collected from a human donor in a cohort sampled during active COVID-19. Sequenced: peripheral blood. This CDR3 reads CASKGGYGNSGANVLTF. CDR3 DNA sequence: TGCGCCAGCAAAGGAGGATATGGGAATTCTGGGGCCAACGTCCTGACTTTC.